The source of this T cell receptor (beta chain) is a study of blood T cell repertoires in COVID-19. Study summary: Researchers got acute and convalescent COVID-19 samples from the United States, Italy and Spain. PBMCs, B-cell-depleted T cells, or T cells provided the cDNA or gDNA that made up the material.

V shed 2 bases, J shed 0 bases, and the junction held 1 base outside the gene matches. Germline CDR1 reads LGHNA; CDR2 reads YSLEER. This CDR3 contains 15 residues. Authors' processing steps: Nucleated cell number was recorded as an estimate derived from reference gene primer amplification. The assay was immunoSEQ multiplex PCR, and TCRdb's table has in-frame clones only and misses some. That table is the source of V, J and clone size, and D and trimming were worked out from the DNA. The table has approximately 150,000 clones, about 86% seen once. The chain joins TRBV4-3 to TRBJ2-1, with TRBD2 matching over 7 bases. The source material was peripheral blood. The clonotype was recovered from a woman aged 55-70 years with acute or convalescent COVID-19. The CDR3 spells CASSQSGASYNEQFF. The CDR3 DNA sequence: TGCGCCAGCAGCCAAAGCGGGGCCTCCTACAATGAGCAGTTCTTC.